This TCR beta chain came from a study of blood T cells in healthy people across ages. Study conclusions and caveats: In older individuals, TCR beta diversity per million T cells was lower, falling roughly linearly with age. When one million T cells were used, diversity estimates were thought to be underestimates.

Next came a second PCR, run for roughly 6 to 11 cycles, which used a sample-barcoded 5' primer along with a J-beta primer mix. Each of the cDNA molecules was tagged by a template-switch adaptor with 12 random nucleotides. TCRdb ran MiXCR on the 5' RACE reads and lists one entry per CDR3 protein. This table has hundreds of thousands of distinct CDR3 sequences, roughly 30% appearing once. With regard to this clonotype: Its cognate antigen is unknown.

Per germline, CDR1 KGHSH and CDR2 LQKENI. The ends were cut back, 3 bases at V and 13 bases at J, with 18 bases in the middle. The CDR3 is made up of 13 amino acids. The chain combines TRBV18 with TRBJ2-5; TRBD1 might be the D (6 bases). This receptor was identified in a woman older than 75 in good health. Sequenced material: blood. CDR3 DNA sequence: TGTGCCAGCTCACCCCTAGAGGGGGACGAGCGGTACTTC. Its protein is CASSPLEGDERYF.